This T cell receptor beta chain was identified in a study of T cell responses to AZD1222 COVID-19 vaccine (dated by TCRdb to the early 2020s). Describing the broader study: AZD1222 recipients whose second dose came at about 4 weeks and those whose second dose came at about 12 weeks were combined into one group, since spike-specific TCR depth and breadth did not differ between the two schedules. TCR sequencing covered 230 or so trial participants: 200 to 210 given two doses of AZD1222 and about 26 given two doses of MenACWY control vaccine. Trial participants were enrolled into age subgroups of 18-55, 56-69 and 70-plus years, which contained approximately 150, 28 and 58 TCR-sequenced participants, respectively.

The time point label corresponds to: baseline before first vaccination. Samples from vaccinated people were obtained from the UK trials COV001 and COV002, which included a single-blind randomized controlled phase 2/3 trial of AZD1222 (ChAdOx1 nCoV-19) in healthy adults. For TCRbeta chain sequencing, PBMC samples were collected from trial participants at day 0 and at day 28 after the second dose. Deletion took 8 bases off V and 4 bases off J, with a span of 15 bases between the germline ends. The germline V gene (reference sequence) provides CDR1 MNHEY and CDR2 SMNVEV. The CDR3 runs 14 amino acids, cysteine and phenylalanine included. This entry keeps only the CDR3 DNA: 42 bases, framed from base 1. Comment on this clone: Its antigen is unknown. No base qualities exist here, and no much larger clone lies one base off it.

On the study overall, not on this receptor specifically: In the small 56-69-year group, the increase in depth fell short of significance, most likely because of low power. Participants were mostly white British and included more females than males, and it was suggested by the authors that clonal diversity may have been underestimated. Reportedly, almost half of the unique spike-specific TCRs recognized epitopes lying outside the regions that are mutated in the B.1.351 and B.1.1.7 variants. Because no day 14 peak-response samples were available, the repertoires could be characterized only after the peak T cell response. After two AZD1222 doses, both the breadth and the depth of spike-specific TCRs were significantly higher than at day 0 and than in MenACWY recipients. Vaccine-associated CD4 TCRs spanned the whole spike protein, with dominant responses in regions 160-218 and 743-854. Conclusions about previously exposed vaccinees are limited, since just 5 or 6 AZD1222 recipients were seropositive for SARS-CoV-2 at baseline.

The CDR3 regions of human TCRbeta chains were analyzed by immunosequencing. The paper's processing steps were these. Repertoire TCRs were matched against a reference library of SARS-CoV-2-specific TCRs generated with the MIRA antigen-specificity platform. Breadth was defined as the fraction of unique TCRs that were SARS-CoV-2-associated, and depth was defined as the fraction of total T cells that were SARS-CoV-2-associated. Using the MIRA data, each spike-specific TCR was mapped to the spike region that the TCR reacts to and placed in a CD4 or CD8 class. Log10-transformed breadth and depth values were compared by one-way ANOVA with Sidak's multiple comparisons tests. In its TCRdb copy, this immuneACCESS table keeps in-frame sequences only and misses some clones. Where compared with another copy, unresolved V genes explain less than half of these, and the others have no known cause. V and J calls and clone size come straight from that table; D and trimming were deduced from the DNA. This sample is represented by 120,000 to 150,000 clones; about 86% of them were singletons. The top ten constitute approximately 3.4% of the sample.

The sequence joins TRBV27 to TRBJ1-3; the D segment could be TRBD1, given 5 matching bases. The origin of this receptor is an adult in good health. The sample in question was peripheral blood, obtained on day 0 of AZD1222 vaccination. The CDR3 protein: CASRGPGMGNTIYF. The DNA reads as follows: TGTGCCAGCCGTGGGCCAGGGATGGGAAACACCATATATTTT.